This T cell receptor (beta chain) was captured by sequencing in a study of blood T cell repertoires in COVID-19. Authors' processing steps: Reference gene primer amplification yielded estimated nucleated cell counts. The repertoire was sequenced with immunoSEQ multiplex PCR; TCRdb's copy has only in-frame clones and lacks some. That table gives V, J and clone size, and the DNA gave D and trimming. The data contain more than 200,000 clones, 88% of them singletons. CDR1 is SGHTA, CDR2 FQGNSA, per germline. CDR3 length: 15 amino acids. V dropped 5 bases and J dropped 0 bases, with 12 bases sitting between them.

The TCR originated in a woman between 25 and 40 years old with COVID-19, enrolled during active disease. The sequencing sample was made of peripheral blood. This chain joins TRBV7-2 and TRBJ2-3, with D perhaps matching TRBD1 (5 bases). Here the CDR3 reads CASSHRSLSTDTQYF. The CDR3 DNA reads TGTGCCAGCAGCCACAGGAGTCTTAGCACAGATACGCAGTATTTT.